This TCR beta chain was sequenced during a study of graft-versus-host responses after intestinal transplantation. On the study more broadly: Each transplant was multivisceral, liver-intestinal, or isolated intestinal. The study gave all recipients anti-thymocyte globulin induction, then tacrolimus and steroids for 2 to 3 years.

The assay was immunoSEQ multiplex PCR, and TCRdb's table has in-frame clones only and misses some. The sample includes about 150,000 clones, 92% of them seen just once. As for this clone: Antigen specificity is unknown.

Study-wide results and caveats: The marrow of recipients harbored GvH clones, and ileum or blood showed some of them first. The presence of high graft-versus-host to host-versus-graft clonal ratios in allografts characterized patients with graft-donor T cell macrochimerism.

The TCR was taken from a human donor who received an intestinal transplant. The source material was unstimulated CD4+ T cells sorted from spleen or lymph node cells, sampled before intestinal transplant.

In DNA, the CDR3 is TGTGCCACCAGCAGAGATAGCAATGAGCAGTTCTTC. This sequence encodes CATSRDSNEQFF. V and J are TRBV15 and TRBJ2-1; D gene ambiguous. The V gene's germline CDR1 is LNHNV and CDR2 YYDKDF (reference sequence). The V end lost 0 bases, the J end lost 6 bases, and 3 bases lay between the germline ends. The CDR3 has 12 amino acids.